This entry concerns a single T cell receptor beta chain. The record originates from a study of blood T cell repertoires in COVID-19. Turning to the study itself: The analysed material was cDNA or gDNA that came from T cells, B-cell-depleted T cells, or PBMCs.

Per the original methods: Nucleated cell counts were estimated from reference gene primer amplification. Method: immunoSEQ multiplex PCR; TCRdb's copy keeps in-frame clones and lacks some. That table supplies the V and J calls and clone size; D and trimming were determined from the DNA. Of under 200,000 clones listed, around 84% are singletons. Cohorts were assigned according to the clinical history that participants reported. Cohort 3 recovered donors had two negative PCRs, clearance, or symptom resolution. The CDR3 extends over 17 amino acids. The ends lost 1 base at V and 0 bases at J; junction bases unmatched: 1. Germline lookup yields CDR1 LGHNA and CDR2 YSLEER.

V is TRBV4-3 and J is TRBJ2-3; 13 bases are shared with TRBD2. The sequenced sample consisted of PBMCs or T cells enriched from blood (not recorded which). The sequence was collected from a woman aged 45-65 years who had recovered from COVID-19. CDR3 loop: CASSQGTSGGSTDTQYF. DNA of the CDR3: TGCGCCAGCAGCCAAGGGACTAGCGGGGGTAGCACAGATACGCAGTATTTT.